The sequence of this T cell receptor (beta chain) was determined in a study of shared clonotypes between healthy human individuals (dated by TCRdb to 2019 to 2021). For context, the study as a whole: The cohort comprised a couple of women and a few men aged 18 to 49 years. Leukapheresis yielded between about 0.9 and 9 billion PBMCs per donor. To increase sequencing depth and limit assay-specific biases, TCR repertoire library preparation and sequencing were carried out by different laboratories using diverse techniques. Per donor, three plates each were used for CD4 naive and CD4 memory, two for CD8 naive, and one for CD8 memory. To estimate repertoire size and how much clonotypes are shared between individuals, the study performed deep sequencing of blood TCR repertoires from a few healthy adults.

Points on this clone: What antigen it recognizes has not been identified. Base qualities are not provided; no much larger clone lies one nucleotide away. Other DNA variants within this sample encode the same CDR3.

Paper-wide results and their limitations: Naive subsets generally had larger estimated clonotype richness than memory subsets. Sampling was restricted to blood, and TCR repertoires in tissue are likely to differ from TCR repertoires in blood. Compared with non-shared clonotypes, the clonotypes found in all four sorted-subset donors had higher generation probabilities. Across four donors, roughly 5% of naive CD4, more than 3% of naive CD8, 2.3% of memory CD4, and under 0.45% of memory CD8 clonotypes were shared. The small number of donors limited the genetic and exposure-history diversity represented. Based on pairwise subsampling, the degree of clonotype sharing among donors was expected to be affected by sequencing depth. Even with the large sequencing depth, rarefaction of the sorted-subset datasets indicated that sequencing was incomplete.

The donors were healthy, HIV-negative adults with no recently reported acute infections or vaccinations. Every donor was a Caucasian adult residing in Nashville, Tennessee, USA. Magnetic negative selection was used to enrich CD4+ T cells, after which naive cells were positively selected on CD45RA and the negative fraction became the memory subset. After blood collection by leukapheresis, PBMCs were isolated using Ficoll-Histopaque density gradient centrifugation and then cryopreserved in the vapor phase of liquid nitrogen. Analytical flow cytometry was used to check the purity and quantity of every magnetically sorted T cell population. Each sorted fraction had its genomic DNA isolated and then quantified by UV absorbance on a Nanodrop 2000c. Relative to germline, V is 0 bases shorter and J is 5 bases shorter, with 10 bases between their ends. From its cysteine to its phenylalanine, the CDR3 spans 14 amino acids. Only CDR3 DNA is held: 42 bases, read in frame from base 1. CDR1 and CDR2 are drawn from the germline V gene: MNHEY, SVGAGI.

Using the deep immunoSEQ assay, multiplex PCR amplified TCR CDR3 regions from genomic DNA. For each cell subset, the extracted genomic DNA was distributed evenly across all wells of several immunoSEQ 96-well plates, and each plate served as one replicate. For sorted subsets, 200 to 250 ng genomic DNA, equal to 25,000 to 35,000 T cell genomes, was loaded into each replicate PCR. Purified libraries were quantified with a Qubit 3.0 fluorometer, sized on a Bioanalyzer 2100, and re-quantified with the KAPA Library Quantification kit. Each immunoSEQ 96-well plate was sequenced on its own single-read 150-cycle Illumina NextSeq 550 flow cell. As for the authors' bioinformatics: The immunoSEQ output contained only junctional sequences without quality scores, so filtering could not match that applied to full-length reads. Sequences were annotated with PyIR, a Python wrapper for IgBLAST v1.9, and V/J genes and CDR3 were assigned using IMGT germline references. Reads were filtered out if the reads had weak V/J assignments (E-value above 1e-6), no CDR3, stop codons, out-of-frame junctions, or ambiguous translated residues. V3J clonotypes were defined as sequences sharing the same inferred V gene, J gene, and CDR3 amino acid sequence. The percentage overlap between two repertoires was calculated by dividing the number of shared unique clonotypes by the size of the smaller repertoire. Three approaches were used to assess repertoire richness: RTK rarefaction, the Chao1 estimator, and Recon v2.1 estimates of unobserved clonotypes. Generation probabilities were computed with OLGA for all TCRbeta clonotypes obtained by the gDNA method from a few donors. This immuneACCESS table, as held by TCRdb, lists in-frame sequences with V and J called but not all clones. Of the missing ones, under half trace to an unresolved V gene in checked studies; the others have no known cause. Clone size and the V and J calls come from that table; the DNA yielded D and trimming. This sample is represented by about 2.4 million clones; 90% to 95% of them were singletons. Roughly 0.39% of the sample lies in the top ten.

Sequencing was carried out using naive CD4+ T cells from PBMCs. The label giving this sample's cell subset or site can be read as: CD45RA+ positively selected. Here the chain combines TRBV6-5 and TRBJ1-1; the D segment could be TRBD1, given 5 matching bases. This receptor was obtained from a man aged 18 to 29 in good health. Some clones in this sample may be carry-over from other donors' samples. The CDR3 corresponds to CASSYSRGRTEAFF. The DNA sequence is as follows: TGTGCCAGCAGTTACTCTAGGGGACGGACTGAAGCTTTCTTT.